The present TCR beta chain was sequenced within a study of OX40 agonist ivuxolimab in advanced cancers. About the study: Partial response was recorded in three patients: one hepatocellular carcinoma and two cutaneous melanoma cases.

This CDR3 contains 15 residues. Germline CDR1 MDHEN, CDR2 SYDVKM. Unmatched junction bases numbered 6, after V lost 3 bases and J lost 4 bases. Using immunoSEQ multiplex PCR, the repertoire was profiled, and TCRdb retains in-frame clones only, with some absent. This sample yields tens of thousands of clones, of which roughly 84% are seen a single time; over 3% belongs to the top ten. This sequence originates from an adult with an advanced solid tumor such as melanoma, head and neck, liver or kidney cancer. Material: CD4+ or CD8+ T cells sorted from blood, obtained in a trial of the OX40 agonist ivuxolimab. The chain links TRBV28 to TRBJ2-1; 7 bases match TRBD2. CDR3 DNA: TGTGCCAGCAGTTTGGGGGGAGGGATGTACAATGAGCAGTTCTTC. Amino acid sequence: CASSLGGGMYNEQFF. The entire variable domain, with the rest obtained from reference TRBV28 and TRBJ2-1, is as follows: DVKVTQSSRYLVKRTGEKVFLECVQDMDHENMFWYRQDPGLGLRLIYFSYDVKMKEKGDIPEGYSVSREKKERFSLILESASTNQTSMYLCASSLGGGMYNEQFFGPGTRLTVL.